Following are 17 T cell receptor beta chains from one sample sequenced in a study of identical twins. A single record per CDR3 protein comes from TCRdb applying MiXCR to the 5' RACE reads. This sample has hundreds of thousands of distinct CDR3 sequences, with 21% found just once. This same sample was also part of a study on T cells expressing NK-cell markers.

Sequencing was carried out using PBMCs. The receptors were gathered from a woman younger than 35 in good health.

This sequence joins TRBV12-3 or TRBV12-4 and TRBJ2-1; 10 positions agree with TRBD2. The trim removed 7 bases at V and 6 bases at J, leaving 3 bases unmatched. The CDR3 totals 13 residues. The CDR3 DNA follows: TGTGCCAGCAAGAGACTAGCGGGCAATGAGCAGTTCTTC. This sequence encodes CASKRLAGNEQFF.

The CDR3 nucleotides are TGTGCCAGCAACTTAGCGGGAGGGCACTACGAGCAGTACTTC. Translation: CASNLAGGHYEQYF. The chain uses TRBV12-3 or TRBV12-4 and TRBJ2-7; 11 nucleotides agree with TRBD2. This CDR3 is 14 amino acids long. V dropped 7 bases and J dropped 3; count of bases not matched to a gene: 5.

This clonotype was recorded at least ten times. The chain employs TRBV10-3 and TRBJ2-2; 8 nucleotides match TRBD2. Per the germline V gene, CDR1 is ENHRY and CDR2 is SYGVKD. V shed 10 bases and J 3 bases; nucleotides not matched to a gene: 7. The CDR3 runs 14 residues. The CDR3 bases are TGTGCCAGATTTAGCGGGACCGACACCGGGGAGCTGTTTTTT. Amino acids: CARFSGTDTGELFF.

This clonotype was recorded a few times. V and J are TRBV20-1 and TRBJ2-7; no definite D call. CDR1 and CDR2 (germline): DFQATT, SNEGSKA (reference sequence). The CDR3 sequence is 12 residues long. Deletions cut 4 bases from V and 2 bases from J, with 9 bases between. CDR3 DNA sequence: TGCAGTGCTAAAGTGGGGACCTACGAGCAGTACTTC. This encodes CSAKVGTYEQYF.

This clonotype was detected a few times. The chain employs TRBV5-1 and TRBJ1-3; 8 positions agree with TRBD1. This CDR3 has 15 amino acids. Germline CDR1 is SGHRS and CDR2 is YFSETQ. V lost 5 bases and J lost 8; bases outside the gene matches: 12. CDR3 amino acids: CASSNSTGESDTIYF. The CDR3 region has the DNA TGCGCCAGCAGTAATTCGACAGGGGAGTCGGACACCATATATTTT. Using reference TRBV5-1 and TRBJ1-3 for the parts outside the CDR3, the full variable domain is KAGVTQTPRYLIKTRGQQVTLSCSPISGHRSVSWYQQTPGQGLQFLFEYFSETQRNKGNFPGRFSGRQFSNSRSEMNVSTLELGDSALYLCASSNSTGESDTIYFGEGSWLTVV.

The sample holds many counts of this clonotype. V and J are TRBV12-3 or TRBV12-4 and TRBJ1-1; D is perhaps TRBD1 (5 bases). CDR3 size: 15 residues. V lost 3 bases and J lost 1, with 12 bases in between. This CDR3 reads CASSFSGRANTEAFF. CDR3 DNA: TGTGCCAGCAGTTTTAGTGGCAGGGCGAACACTGAAGCTTTCTTT.

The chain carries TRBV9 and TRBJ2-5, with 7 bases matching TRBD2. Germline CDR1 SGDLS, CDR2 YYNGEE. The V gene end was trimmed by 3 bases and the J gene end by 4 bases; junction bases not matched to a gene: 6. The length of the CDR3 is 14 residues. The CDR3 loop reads CASSERSGGETQYF. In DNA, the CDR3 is TGTGCCAGCAGCGAACGGTCGGGGGGAGAGACCCAGTACTTC.

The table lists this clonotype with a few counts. CDR3: CASRAVYEHEQYF. The CDR3 nucleotides read TGTGCCAGCAGAGCCGTTTACGAGCACGAGCAGTACTTC. This sequence joins TRBV27 and TRBJ2-7; unclear D gene. Trimming left V 6 bases short and J 5 bases short, with 14 bases between. CDR3 length: 13 residues. CDR1 is MNHEY and CDR2 is SMNVEV in the germline V gene (reference sequence).

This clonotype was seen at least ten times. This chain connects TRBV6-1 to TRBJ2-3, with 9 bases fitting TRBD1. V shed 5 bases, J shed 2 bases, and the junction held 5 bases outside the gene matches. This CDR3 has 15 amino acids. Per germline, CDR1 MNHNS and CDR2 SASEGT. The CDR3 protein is CASSKQGANTDTQYF. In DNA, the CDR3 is TGTGCCAGCAGTAAACAGGGGGCCAACACAGATACGCAGTATTTT.

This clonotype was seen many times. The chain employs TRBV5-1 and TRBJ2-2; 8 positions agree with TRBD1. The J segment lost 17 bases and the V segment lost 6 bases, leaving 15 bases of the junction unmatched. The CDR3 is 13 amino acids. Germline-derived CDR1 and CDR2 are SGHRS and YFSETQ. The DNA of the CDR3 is TGCGCCAGCACCTATGACCCCTCGGACAGGGAATTTTTT. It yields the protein CASTYDPSDREFF.

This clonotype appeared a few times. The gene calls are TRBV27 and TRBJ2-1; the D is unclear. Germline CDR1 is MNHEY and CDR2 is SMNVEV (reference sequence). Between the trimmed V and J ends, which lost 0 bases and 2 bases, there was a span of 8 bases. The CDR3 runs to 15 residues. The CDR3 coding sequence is TGTGCCAGCAGTTTATCGATTCCTACCTACAATGAGCAGTTCTTC. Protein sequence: CASSLSIPTYNEQFF.

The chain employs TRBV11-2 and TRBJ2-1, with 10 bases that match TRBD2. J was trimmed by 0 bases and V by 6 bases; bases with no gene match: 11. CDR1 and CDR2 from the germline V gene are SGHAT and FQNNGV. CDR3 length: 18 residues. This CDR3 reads CASSTRGASGSSYNEQFF. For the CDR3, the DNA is TGTGCCAGCAGTACCCGCGGGGCTAGCGGGAGCTCCTACAATGAGCAGTTCTTC.

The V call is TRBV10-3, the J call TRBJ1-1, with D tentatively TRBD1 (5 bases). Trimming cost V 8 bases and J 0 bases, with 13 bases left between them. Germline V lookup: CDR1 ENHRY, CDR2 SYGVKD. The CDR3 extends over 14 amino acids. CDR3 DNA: TGTGCCATCGGGGACCTCGAAATGAACACTGAAGCTTTCTTT. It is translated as CAIGDLEMNTEAFF.

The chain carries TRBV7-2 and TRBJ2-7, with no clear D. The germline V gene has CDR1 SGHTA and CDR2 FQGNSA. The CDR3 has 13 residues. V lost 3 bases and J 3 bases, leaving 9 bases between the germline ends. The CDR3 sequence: CASSFSYVYEQYF. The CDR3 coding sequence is TGTGCCAGCAGCTTCAGTTATGTCTACGAGCAGTACTTC.

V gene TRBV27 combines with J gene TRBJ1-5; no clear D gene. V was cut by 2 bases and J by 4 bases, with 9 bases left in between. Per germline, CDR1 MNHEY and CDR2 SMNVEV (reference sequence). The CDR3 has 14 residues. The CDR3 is CASSLRTENQPQHF. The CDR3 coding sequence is TGTGCCAGCAGTTTACGGACGGAAAATCAGCCCCAGCATTTT.

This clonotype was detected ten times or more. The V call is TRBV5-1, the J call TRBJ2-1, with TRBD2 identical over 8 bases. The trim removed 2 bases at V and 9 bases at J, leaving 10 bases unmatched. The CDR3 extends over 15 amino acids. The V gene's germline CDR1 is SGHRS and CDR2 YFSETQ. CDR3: CASSFGAGGLREQFF. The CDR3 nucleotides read TGCGCCAGCAGCTTTGGGGCGGGGGGTCTACGTGAGCAGTTCTTC. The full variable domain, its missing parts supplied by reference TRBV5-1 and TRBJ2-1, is KAGVTQTPRYLIKTRGQQVTLSCSPISGHRSVSWYQQTPGQGLQFLFEYFSETQRNKGNFPGRFSGRQFSNSRSEMNVSTLELGDSALYLCASSFGAGGLREQFFGPGTRLTVL.

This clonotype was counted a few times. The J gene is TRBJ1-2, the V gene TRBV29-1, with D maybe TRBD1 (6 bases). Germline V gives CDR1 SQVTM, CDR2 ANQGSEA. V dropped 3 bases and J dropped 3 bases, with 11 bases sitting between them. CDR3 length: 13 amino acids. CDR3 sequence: CSVDRGAYYGYTF. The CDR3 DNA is TGCAGCGTTGACAGGGGCGCTTACTATGGCTACACCTTC.